Sequencing of this TCR beta chain was carried out in a study of control samples from healthy donors and cancer patients. CDR3 length: 14 residues. The germline V gene encodes CDR1 KGHSH and CDR2 LQKENI. V gave up 0 bases and J gave up 3 bases; unmatched junction bases: 1. Profiling relied on immunoSEQ multiplex PCR, and the TCRdb table lists in-frame clones only, not all of them. The table shows some 34,000 clones, with around 93% occurring only once. Sequenced sample: PBMCs. The clonotype originates from a man aged 35-49 years with colorectal cancer. This sequence joins TRBV18 and TRBJ2-7; 8 bases match TRBD1. The CDR3 here is CASSPPTGVYEQYF. CDR3 bases: TGTGCCAGCTCACCACCGACAGGGGTCTACGAGCAGTACTTC.